These T cell receptor beta chains were read from a single sample in a study of blood T cell repertoires in COVID-19. Measured with immunoSEQ multiplex PCR; TCRdb has only the in-frame clones, and not every one. The data show roughly 360,000 clones, about 87% seen once. Material for sequencing was PBMCs or T cells enriched from blood (not recorded which). These receptors were taken from a man in his thirties or forties who had recovered from COVID-19. The CDR3 runs from the conserved cysteine through the conserved F or W. A D gene is named only where the DNA matches it firmly. Rows give clone size only sometimes, using once, few, many, or a class for an expanded clone.

CDR3: CASSGSEGFTDTQYF
DNA: TGTGCCAGCAGCGGGTCGGAGGGGTTCACAGATACGCAGTATTTT
size: -
D: -
J: TRBJ2-3
V: TRBV9

CDR3: CSAGSSGPQHF
DNA: TGCAGTGCTGGGTCCAGCGGTCCCCAGCATTTT
size: -
D: -
J: TRBJ1-5
V: TRBV20-1

CDR3: CSEEKLYGYTF
DNA: TGCAGCGAAGAGAAGTTGTATGGCTACACCTTC
size: -
D: -
J: TRBJ1-2
V: TRBV29-1

CDR3: CASSSSGHRGYGYTF
DNA: TGTGCCAGCAGCTCATCCGGCCATCGGGGCTATGGCTACACCTTC
size: -
D: -
J: TRBJ1-2
V: TRBV7-9

CDR3: CASSSYRDRVTEAFF
DNA: TGTGCCAGCAGCTCCTACCGGGACAGGGTTACTGAAGCTTTCTTT
size: -
D: TRBD1
J: TRBJ1-1
V: TRBV11-2

CDR3: CASSQVRGEAFF
DNA: TGTGCCAGCAGCCAAGTCAGGGGTGAAGCTTTCTTT
size: -
D: -
J: TRBJ1-1
V: TRBV4-2

CDR3: CASSLGGPYEQYF
DNA: TGTGCCAGCAGCTTAGGCGGTCCCTACGAGCAGTACTTC
size: -
D: -
J: TRBJ2-7
V: TRBV7-9

CDR3: CAWSDREEGEKLFF
DNA: TGTGCCTGGAGCGATAGGGAGGAAGGTGAAAAACTGTTTTTT
size: once
D: -
J: TRBJ1-4
V: TRBV30

CDR3: CAWSDSGQYEKLFF
DNA: TGTGCCTGGAGTGATTCGGGACAGTATGAAAAACTGTTTTTT
size: -
D: TRBD1
J: TRBJ1-4
V: TRBV30

CDR3: CASSQGDAGVTEAFF
DNA: TGTGCCAGCAGCCAAGGCGATGCGGGGGTCACTGAAGCTTTCTTT
size: -
D: -
J: TRBJ1-1
V: TRBV3-1/TRBV3-2

CDR3: CASTAGGISNYGYTF
DNA: TGTGCCAGTACGGCTGGGGGGATTTCTAACTATGGCTACACCTTC
size: -
D: -
J: TRBJ1-2
V: TRBV3-1/TRBV3-2

CDR3: CAGSSGTEGNTIYF
DNA: TGTGCCGGCAGCTCCGGGACAGAAGGAAACACCATATATTTT
size: -
D: TRBD1
J: TRBJ1-3
V: TRBV7-9

CDR3: CASGQGGTDTQYF
DNA: TGTGCCAGCGGACAGGGTGGCACAGATACGCAGTATTTT
size: -
D: TRBD1
J: TRBJ2-3
V: TRBV19

CDR3: CASSPRTLGEQFF
DNA: TGTGCCAGCAGCCCCCGGACACTGGGCGAGCAGTTCTTC
size: -
D: -
J: TRBJ2-1
V: TRBV16

CDR3: CASSMDRLYGYTF
DNA: TGTGCCAGCAGCATGGACAGACTATATGGCTACACCTTC
size: -
D: -
J: TRBJ1-2
V: TRBV5-6

CDR3: CASSYWGGARSPLHF
DNA: TGTGCCAGCAGTTACTGGGGGGGGGCGAGGTCACCCCTCCACTTT
size: -
D: -
J: TRBJ1-6
V: TRBV6-5

CDR3: CASSPPDPGGEVGGKLFF
DNA: TGTGCCAGCTCACCACCGGATCCAGGGGGCGAAGTCGGGGGAAAACTGTTTTTT
size: -
D: TRBD1
J: TRBJ1-4
V: TRBV18

CDR3: CASSSGQGAHEQYF
DNA: TGTGCCAGCAGCTCGGGACAGGGGGCCCACGAGCAGTACTTC
size: -
D: TRBD1
J: TRBJ2-7
V: TRBV11-3

CDR3: CASTTTGQGGGYTF
DNA: TGTGCCAGCACGACGACGGGACAGGGAGGAGGCTACACCTTC
size: -
D: TRBD1
J: TRBJ1-2
V: TRBV7-2

CDR3: CAISVGPQGLSF
DNA: TGTGCCATCAGTGTAGGACCCCAGGGTTTGTCCTTC
size: once
D: -
J: TRBJ2-7
V: TRBV10-3

CDR3: CASRRQVNTEAFF
DNA: TGTGCCAGCCGAAGACAGGTGAACACTGAAGCTTTCTTT
size: -
D: -
J: TRBJ1-1
V: TRBV7-2

CDR3: CASRPRGYNEQFF
DNA: TGTGCCAGCAGGCCAAGGGGATACAATGAGCAGTTCTTC
size: -
D: -
J: TRBJ2-1
V: TRBV14

CDR3: CASSQTGVPRNEQYF
DNA: TGTGCCAGCAGCCAAACGGGGGTCCCGCGCAACGAGCAGTACTTC
size: -
D: -
J: TRBJ2-7
V: TRBV3-1/TRBV3-2

CDR3: CASSQDSLSNEQFF
DNA: TGTGCCAGCAGCCAAGATTCACTTTCGAATGAGCAGTTCTTC
size: -
D: -
J: TRBJ2-1
V: TRBV14

CDR3: CASSQDGLAPLNEQFF
DNA: TGTGCCAGCAGCCAAGATGGGCTAGCCCCACTCAATGAGCAGTTCTTC
size: -
D: -
J: TRBJ2-1
V: TRBV4-2

CDR3: CASSQADGTGGDGYTF
DNA: TGCGCCAGCAGCCAAGCAGACGGGACAGGGGGCGATGGCTACACCTTC
size: -
D: TRBD1
J: TRBJ1-2
V: TRBV4-3

CDR3: CASAPPVEGTEAFF
DNA: TGTGCTAGTGCCCCCCCCGTTGAGGGCACTGAAGCTTTCTTT
size: -
D: -
J: TRBJ1-1
V: TRBV12-5

CDR3: CASSERVEGYTF
DNA: TGTGCCAGCAGTGAACGGGTGGAGGGCTACACCTTC
size: few
D: -
J: TRBJ1-2
V: TRBV2

CDR3: CAISDPNRGDYNSPLHF
DNA: TGTGCCATCAGTGACCCTAACAGGGGAGATTATAATTCACCCCTCCACTTT
size: -
D: TRBD1
J: TRBJ1-6
V: TRBV10-3

CDR3: CASSSRNTGELFF
DNA: TGCGCCAGCAGCTCTCGGAACACCGGGGAGCTGTTTTTT
size: few
D: -
J: TRBJ2-2
V: TRBV5-1

CDR3: CASSGTSGAYEQYF
DNA: TGCGCCAGCAGCGGGACTAGCGGGGCGTACGAGCAGTACTTC
size: -
D: TRBD2
J: TRBJ2-7
V: TRBV5-1

CDR3: CASSYSQLNEKLFF
DNA: TGTGCCAGCAGTTACTCGCAACTCAATGAAAAACTGTTTTTT
size: -
D: -
J: TRBJ1-4
V: TRBV6-5

CDR3: CASSRGNTEAFF
DNA: TGTGCTAGTAGCCGGGGGAACACTGAAGCTTTCTTT
size: -
D: -
J: TRBJ1-1
V: TRBV12-5

CDR3: CASSREGARDTQYF
DNA: TGCGCCAGCAGCCGGGAAGGGGCTCGAGATACGCAGTATTTT
size: -
D: -
J: TRBJ2-3
V: TRBV4-3

CDR3: CASSELSGGNNEQFF
DNA: TGTGCCAGCAGTGAACTTTCTGGCGGAAACAATGAGCAGTTCTTC
size: once
D: -
J: TRBJ2-1
V: TRBV6-1

CDR3: CASSLVEAYTGEQFF
DNA: TGCGCCAGCAGCTTGGTGGAGGCCTATACGGGTGAGCAGTTCTTC
size: -
D: -
J: TRBJ2-1
V: TRBV5-1

CDR3: CASSIKLDTGPSSYNEQFF
DNA: TGTGCCAGTAGTATAAAGTTAGATACAGGGCCCAGCTCCTACAATGAGCAGTTCTTC
size: few
D: -
J: TRBJ2-1
V: TRBV19

CDR3: CASSLRDEQYF
DNA: TGTGCCAGCAGCTTGAGGGACGAGCAGTACTTC
size: -
D: -
J: TRBJ2-7
V: TRBV7-9

CDR3: CATSASGENQPQHF
DNA: TGTGCCACCAGCGCCTCCGGGGAGAATCAGCCCCAGCATTTT
size: once
D: -
J: TRBJ1-5
V: TRBV15

CDR3: CASSESRTGPPHGYTF
DNA: TGTGCCAGCAGTGAGTCCCGGACAGGGCCCCCCCATGGCTACACCTTC
size: -
D: TRBD1
J: TRBJ1-2
V: TRBV6-1

CDR3: CASSSGFGGYEQYF
DNA: TGTGCCAGCAGCTCGGGATTCGGAGGCTACGAGCAGTACTTC
size: -
D: -
J: TRBJ2-7
V: TRBV2

CDR3: CASSVVSGPTFEQFF
DNA: TGTGCCAGCAGCGTAGTTAGCGGGCCTACATTCGAGCAGTTCTTC
size: once
D: TRBD2
J: TRBJ2-1
V: TRBV9